This TCR beta chain was documented in a study of human CD8 memory T cell subsets. Broader study findings: Estimation by Chao1 suggested that stem-like memory T cells had more diversity than did precursor exhausted T cells.

Points on this clonotype: Its target is not known.

Sequencing libraries of TCR beta were made by UMI-labeled 5' RACE. Original handling: TCR beta libraries each contained about 3,000 to 20,000 functional CDR3 beta clonotypes. Reanalyzing the 5' RACE reads, TCRdb keeps one entry per CDR3 protein, without DNA. The V and J calls here are based on TCRdb, not the publication. Its table records 9,900 or so distinct CDR3 sequences. Germline V gene sequence: CDR1 MNHNY, CDR2 SVGAGI (reference sequence). The CDR3 has 13 amino acids. Sample: CD8+ stem-like memory T cells (TSCM and TCM) sorted from PBMCs. The subset: stem-like memory CD8 T cells (TSTEM), CCR7+ PD-1- TIGIT-. This sequence joins TRBV6-6 and TRBJ2-7. This sequence originates from a human donor in good health. Here the CDR3 reads CASSYPLNYEQYF.